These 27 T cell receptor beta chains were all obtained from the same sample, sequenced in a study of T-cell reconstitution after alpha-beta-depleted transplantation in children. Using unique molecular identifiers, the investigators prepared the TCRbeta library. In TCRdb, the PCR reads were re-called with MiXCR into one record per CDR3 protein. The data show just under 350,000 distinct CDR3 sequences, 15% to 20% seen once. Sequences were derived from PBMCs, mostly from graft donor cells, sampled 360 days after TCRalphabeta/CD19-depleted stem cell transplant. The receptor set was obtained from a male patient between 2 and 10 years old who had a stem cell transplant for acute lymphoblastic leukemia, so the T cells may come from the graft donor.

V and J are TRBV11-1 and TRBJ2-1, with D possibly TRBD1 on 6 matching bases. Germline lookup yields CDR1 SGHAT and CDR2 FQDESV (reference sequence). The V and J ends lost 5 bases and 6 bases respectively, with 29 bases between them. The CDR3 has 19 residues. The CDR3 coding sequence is TGTGCCAGCAGCGGGGGCTTTCCCAGTTGGCCGGGCCCCGGCAATGAGCAGTTCTTC. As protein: CASSGGFPSWPGPGNEQFF.

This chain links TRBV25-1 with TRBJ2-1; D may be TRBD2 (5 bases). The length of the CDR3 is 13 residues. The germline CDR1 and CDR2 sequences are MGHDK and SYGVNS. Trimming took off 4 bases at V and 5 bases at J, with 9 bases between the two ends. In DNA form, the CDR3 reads TGTGCCAGCAGTGTGGGAGCCCACAATGAGCAGTTCTTC. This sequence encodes CASSVGAHNEQFF. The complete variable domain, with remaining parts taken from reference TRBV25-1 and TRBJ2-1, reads EADIYQTPRYLVIGTGKKITLECSQTMGHDKMYWYQQDPGMELHLIHYSYGVNSTEKGDLSSESTVSRIRTEHFPLTLESARPSHTSQYLCASSVGAHNEQFFGPGTRLTVL.

The CDR3 sequence: CASSGGAGTDTQYF. Written as DNA, the CDR3 is TGCGCCAGCAGTGGGGGCGCTGGCACAGATACGCAGTATTTT. The chain joins TRBV5-1 to TRBJ2-3, with D perhaps TRBD1 (6 bases). There are 14 residues in the CDR3. Looked up from germline, CDR1 is SGHRS and CDR2 is YFSETQ. Trimming shortened V by 5 bases and J by 1 base, and 11 bases separated the two germline ends.

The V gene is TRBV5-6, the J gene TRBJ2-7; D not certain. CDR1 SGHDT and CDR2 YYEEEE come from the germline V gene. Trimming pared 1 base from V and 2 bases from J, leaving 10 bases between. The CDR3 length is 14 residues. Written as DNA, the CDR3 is TGTGCCAGCAGCTTGTGGGTAGCCGCCTACGAGCAGTACTTC. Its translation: CASSLWVAAYEQYF. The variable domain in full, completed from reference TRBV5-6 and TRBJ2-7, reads DAGVTQSPTHLIKTRGQQVTLRCSPKSGHDTVSWYQQALGQGPQFIFQYYEEEERQRGNFPDRFSGHQFPNYSSELNVNALLLGDSALYLCASSLWVAAYEQYFGPGTRLTVT.

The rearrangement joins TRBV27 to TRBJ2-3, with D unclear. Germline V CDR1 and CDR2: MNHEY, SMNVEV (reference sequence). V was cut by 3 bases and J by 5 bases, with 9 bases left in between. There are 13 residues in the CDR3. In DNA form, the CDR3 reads TGTGCCAGCAGTTTTGTGATGGGAGATACGCAGTATTTT. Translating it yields CASSFVMGDTQYF.

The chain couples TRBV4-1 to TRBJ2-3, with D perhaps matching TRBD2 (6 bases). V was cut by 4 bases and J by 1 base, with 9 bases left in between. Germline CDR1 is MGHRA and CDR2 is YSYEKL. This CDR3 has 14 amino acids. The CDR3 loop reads CASSRLVGTDTQYF. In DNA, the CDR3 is TGCGCCAGCAGCCGACTAGTGGGCACAGATACGCAGTATTTT.

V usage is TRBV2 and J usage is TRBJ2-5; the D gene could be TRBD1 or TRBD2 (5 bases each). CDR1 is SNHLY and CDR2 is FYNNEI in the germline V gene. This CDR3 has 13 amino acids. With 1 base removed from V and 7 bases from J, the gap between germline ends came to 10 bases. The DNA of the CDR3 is TGTGCCAGCAGTGAAGTCTATGGGACGACCCAGTACTTC. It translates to CASSEVYGTTQYF.

CDR3 amino acids: CSATQESAEAFF. The CDR3 DNA sequence: TGCAGTGCGACACAGGAGTCGGCTGAAGCTTTCTTT. V and J are TRBV20-1 and TRBJ1-1; D might be TRBD1 (5 bases). The germline V gene has CDR1 DFQATT and CDR2 SNEGSKA (reference sequence). This CDR3 has 12 amino acids. V was cut by 6 bases and J by 6 bases, with 14 bases left in between.

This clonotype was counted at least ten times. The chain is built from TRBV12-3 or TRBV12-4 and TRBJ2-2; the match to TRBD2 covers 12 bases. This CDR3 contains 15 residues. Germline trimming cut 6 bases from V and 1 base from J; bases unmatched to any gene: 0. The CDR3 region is CASRTSGRNTGELFF. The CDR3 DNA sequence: TGTGCCAGCAGGACTAGCGGGAGGAACACCGGGGAGCTGTTTTTT.

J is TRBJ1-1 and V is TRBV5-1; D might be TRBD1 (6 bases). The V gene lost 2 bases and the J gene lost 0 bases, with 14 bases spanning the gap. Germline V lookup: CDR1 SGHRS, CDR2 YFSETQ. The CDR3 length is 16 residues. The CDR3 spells CASSFSRTVLNTEAFF. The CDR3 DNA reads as TGCGCCAGCAGCTTTTCCAGGACAGTTTTGAACACTGAAGCTTTCTTT. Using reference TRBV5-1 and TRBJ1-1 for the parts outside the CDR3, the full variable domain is KAGVTQTPRYLIKTRGQQVTLSCSPISGHRSVSWYQQTPGQGLQFLFEYFSETQRNKGNFPGRFSGRQFSNSRSEMNVSTLELGDSALYLCASSFSRTVLNTEAFFGQGTRLTVV.

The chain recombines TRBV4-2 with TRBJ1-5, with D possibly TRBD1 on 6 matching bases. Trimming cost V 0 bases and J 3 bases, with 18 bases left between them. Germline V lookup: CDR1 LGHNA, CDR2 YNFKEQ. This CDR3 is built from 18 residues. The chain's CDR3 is CASSQDPWGPGPNQPQHF. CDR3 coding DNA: TGTGCCAGCAGCCAAGATCCATGGGGGCCCGGTCCCAATCAGCCCCAGCATTTT.

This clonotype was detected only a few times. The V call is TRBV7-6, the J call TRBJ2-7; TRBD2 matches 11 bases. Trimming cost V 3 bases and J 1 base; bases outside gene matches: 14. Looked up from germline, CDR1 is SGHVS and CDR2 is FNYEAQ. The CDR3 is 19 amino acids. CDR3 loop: CASSLLLAGGEGLSYEQYF. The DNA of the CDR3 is TGTGCCAGCAGCTTGTTGTTAGCGGGAGGGGAGGGTCTATCCTACGAGCAGTACTTC.

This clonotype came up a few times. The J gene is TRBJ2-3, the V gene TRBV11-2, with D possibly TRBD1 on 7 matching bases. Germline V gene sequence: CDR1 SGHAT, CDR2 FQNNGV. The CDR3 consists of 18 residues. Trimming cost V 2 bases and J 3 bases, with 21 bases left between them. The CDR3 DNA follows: TGTGCCAGCAGCTTACGGGATCCAGGGGGGCTGGGGACAGATACGCAGTATTTT. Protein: CASSLRDPGGLGTDTQYF.

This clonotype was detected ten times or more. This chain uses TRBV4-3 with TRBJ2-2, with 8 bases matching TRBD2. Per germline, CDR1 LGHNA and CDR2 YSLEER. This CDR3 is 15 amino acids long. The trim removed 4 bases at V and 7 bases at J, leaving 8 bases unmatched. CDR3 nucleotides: TGCGCCAGCAGCCTTGCGGGAGGCTCACACGGGGAGCTGTTTTTT. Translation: CASSLAGGSHGELFF.

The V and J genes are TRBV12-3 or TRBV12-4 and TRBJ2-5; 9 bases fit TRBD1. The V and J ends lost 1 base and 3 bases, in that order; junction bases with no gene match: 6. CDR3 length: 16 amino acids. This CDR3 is CASSLGTGAVEETQYF. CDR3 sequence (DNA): TGTGCCAGCAGTTTAGGGACAGGGGCCGTCGAAGAGACCCAGTACTTC.

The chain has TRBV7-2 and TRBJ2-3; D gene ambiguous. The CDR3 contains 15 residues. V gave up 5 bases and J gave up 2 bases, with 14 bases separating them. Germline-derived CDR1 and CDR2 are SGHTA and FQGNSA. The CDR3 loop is CASSTHGRNTDTQYF. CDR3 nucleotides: TGTGCCAGCAGCACCCACGGAAGGAACACAGATACGCAGTATTTT.

The CDR3 is CASSPSTGGNNSPLHF. The DNA for the CDR3 is TGTGCCAGCAGCCCTTCGACAGGGGGCAATAATTCACCCCTCCACTTT. V gene TRBV5-6 combines with J gene TRBJ1-6, with TRBD1 matching 10 bases. The J segment lost 5 bases and the V segment lost 4 bases, leaving 6 bases of the junction unmatched. Germline-derived CDR1 and CDR2 are SGHDT and YYEEEE. There are 16 residues in the CDR3.

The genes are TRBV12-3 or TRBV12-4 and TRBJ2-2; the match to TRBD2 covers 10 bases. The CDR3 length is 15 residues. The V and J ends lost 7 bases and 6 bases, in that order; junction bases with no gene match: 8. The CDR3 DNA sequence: TGTGCCAGCACCAAGGGGACTAGCGTCGCCGGGGAGCTGTTTTTT. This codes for CASTKGTSVAGELFF.

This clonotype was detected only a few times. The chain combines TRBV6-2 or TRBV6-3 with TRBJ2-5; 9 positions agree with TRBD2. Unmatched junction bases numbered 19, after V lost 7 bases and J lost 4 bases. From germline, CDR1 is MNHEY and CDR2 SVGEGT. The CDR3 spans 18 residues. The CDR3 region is CASTRRYQAGGRLETQYF. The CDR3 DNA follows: TGTGCCAGCACCCGACGGTATCAGGCGGGAGGGCGTTTAGAGACCCAGTACTTC.

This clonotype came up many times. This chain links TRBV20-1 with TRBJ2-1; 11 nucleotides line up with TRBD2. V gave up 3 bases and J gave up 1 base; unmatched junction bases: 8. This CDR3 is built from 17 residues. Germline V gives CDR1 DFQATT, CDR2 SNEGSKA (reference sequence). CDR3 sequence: CSASETSGTNSYNEQFF. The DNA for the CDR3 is TGCAGTGCTAGTGAGACTAGCGGGACTAATTCCTACAATGAGCAGTTCTTC.

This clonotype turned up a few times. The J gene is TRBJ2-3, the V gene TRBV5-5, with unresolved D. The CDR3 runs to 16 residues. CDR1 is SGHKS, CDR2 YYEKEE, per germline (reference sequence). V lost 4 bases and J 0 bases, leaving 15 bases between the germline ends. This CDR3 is CASSLLTLPSTDTQYF. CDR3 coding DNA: TGTGCCAGCAGCCTGCTGACCCTGCCTAGCACAGATACGCAGTATTTT. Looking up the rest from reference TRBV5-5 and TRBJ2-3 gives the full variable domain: DAGVTQSPTHLIKTRGQQVTLRCSPISGHKSVSWYQQVLGQGPQFIFQYYEKEERGRGNFPDRFSARQFPNYSSELNVNALLLGDSALYLCASSLLTLPSTDTQYFGPGTRLTVL.

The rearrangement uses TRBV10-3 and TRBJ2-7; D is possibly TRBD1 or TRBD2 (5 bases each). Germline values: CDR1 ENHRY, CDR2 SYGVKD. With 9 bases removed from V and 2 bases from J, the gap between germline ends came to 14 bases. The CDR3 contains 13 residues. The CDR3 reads CAMGRDGTYEQYF. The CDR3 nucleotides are TGTGCCATGGGACGGGATGGGACCTACGAGCAGTACTTC.

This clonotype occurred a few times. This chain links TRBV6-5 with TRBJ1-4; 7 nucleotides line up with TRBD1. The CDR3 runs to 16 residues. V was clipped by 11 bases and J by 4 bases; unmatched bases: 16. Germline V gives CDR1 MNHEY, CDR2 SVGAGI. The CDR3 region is CAGRGGPGQFNEKLFF. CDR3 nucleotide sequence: TGTGCCGGCCGGGGTGGACCGGGACAGTTTAATGAAAAACTGTTTTTT.

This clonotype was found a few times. DNA of the CDR3: TGTGCCAGCAGCTCCGGACTAGGAGGGTACAATGAGCAGTTCTTC. Translated: CASSSGLGGYNEQFF. V is TRBV7-2 and J is TRBJ2-1, with 7 bases fitting TRBD2. CDR1 is SGHTA and CDR2 is FQGNSA in the germline V gene. The V segment lost 4 bases and the J segment 4 bases; nucleotides outside the gene matches: 7. There are 15 residues in the CDR3.

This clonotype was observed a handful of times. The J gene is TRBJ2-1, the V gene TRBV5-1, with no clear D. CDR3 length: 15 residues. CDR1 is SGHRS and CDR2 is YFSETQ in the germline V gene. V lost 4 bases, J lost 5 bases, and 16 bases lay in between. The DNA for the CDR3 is TGCGCCAGCAGCCGTGGGATCCAACGGGACAATGAGCAGTTCTTC. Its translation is CASSRGIQRDNEQFF.

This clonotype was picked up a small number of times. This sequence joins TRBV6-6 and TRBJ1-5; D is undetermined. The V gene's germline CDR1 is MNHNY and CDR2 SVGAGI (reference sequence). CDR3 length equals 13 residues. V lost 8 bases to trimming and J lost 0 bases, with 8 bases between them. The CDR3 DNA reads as TGTGCCAGCTGCTATATTAGCAATCAGCCCCAGCATTTT. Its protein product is CASCYISNQPQHF.

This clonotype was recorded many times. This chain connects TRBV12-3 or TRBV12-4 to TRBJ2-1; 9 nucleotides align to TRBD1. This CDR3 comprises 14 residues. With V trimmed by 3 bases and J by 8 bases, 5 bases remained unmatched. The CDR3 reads CASSFEQGAYEQFF. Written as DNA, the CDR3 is TGTGCCAGCAGTTTCGAACAGGGGGCGTATGAGCAGTTCTTC.